This passage covers 14 T cell receptor beta chains from one sample sequenced in a study of preoperative IRX-2 immunotherapy in early breast cancer. Specified treatment: preoperative locoregional IRX-2 cytokine immunotherapy. Sequencing used immunoSEQ multiplex PCR; TCRdb keeps in-frame clones, though not all of them. In the table there are around 5,600 clones, around 73% of which are singletons. Sequenced here: tumor tissue, sampled before IRX-2 immunotherapy. The receptors come from a human donor with breast cancer.

The chain carries TRBV19 and TRBJ1-1; TRBD1 aligns across 9 bases. The CDR3 runs to 16 residues. Germline V CDR1 and CDR2: LNHDA, SQIVND (reference sequence). J was trimmed by 1 base and V by 4 bases; bases with no gene match: 7. The CDR3 bases are TGTGCCAGTAGTACCCTGGGACAGGGTACGAACACTGAAGCTTTCTTT. Its translation is CASSTLGQGTNTEAFF.

This clone was observed a handful of times. The rearrangement joins TRBV6-8 to TRBJ2-1; D call uncertain. Per germline, CDR1 MNHGY and CDR2 SAAAGT. V dropped 5 bases and J dropped 6 bases, with 8 bases sitting between them. The CDR3 is 12 residues long. The CDR3 DNA reads TGTGCCAGCAGTGCTAGTTCCAATGAGCAGTTCTTC. Its protein product is CASSASSNEQFF.

This clone turned up a few times. The genes are TRBV11-3 and TRBJ2-7, with 11 nucleotides matching TRBD2. V was pared by 0 bases and J by 8 bases, with 15 bases of the junction left unmatched. There are 18 residues in the CDR3. Per the germline V gene, CDR1 is SGHNT and CDR2 is YENEEA. The CDR3 DNA sequence: TGTGCCAGCAGCTTAGAACCCCCTGGGACTAGCGGTAGATCTAAGCAGTACTTC. Translated, it gives CASSLEPPGTSGRSKQYF.

The sample holds one count of this clone. The chain uses TRBV7-1 and TRBJ2-3, with D perhaps TRBD2 (6 bases). TRBV7-1 is an open reading frame whose function is uncertain. This CDR3 is 15 amino acids long. The ends were cut back, 4 bases at V and 1 base at J, with 12 bases in the middle. The CDR3 is CASSLLGGGTDTQYF. DNA of the CDR3: TGTGCCAGCAGCTTACTCGGGGGAGGCACAGATACGCAGTATTTT.

This clone appeared a few times. The V call is TRBV11-3, the J call TRBJ1-1, with 9 bases lining up with TRBD1. CDR1 and CDR2 (germline): SGHNT, YENEEA. The CDR3 runs 16 residues. Unmatched junction bases numbered 8, after V lost 5 bases and J lost 1 base. The CDR3 DNA follows: TGTGCCAGCAGCACCTACAGGGGGCAAGGGAACACTGAAGCTTTCTTT. Translation gives CASSTYRGQGNTEAFF.

This chain uses TRBV10-2 with TRBJ2-6; 10 positions agree with TRBD1. This CDR3 region has 16 residues. V gave up 8 bases and J gave up 0 bases; unmatched junction bases: 4. Germline-derived CDR1 and CDR2 are WSHSY and SAAADI. CDR3 residues: CASGDRGASGANVLTF. The CDR3 coding sequence is TGCGCCAGCGGGGACAGGGGAGCCTCTGGGGCCAACGTCCTGACTTTC.

This clone appeared once. One base away lies a much larger clone, so this may be a sequencing read error. The chain recombines TRBV6-7 with TRBJ1-1; TRBD1 might be the D (5 bases). TRBV6-7 is assigned to the ORF class and has an uncertain function. The CDR3 is 13 amino acids. V lost 6 bases to trimming and J lost 3 bases, with 11 bases between them. The CDR3 DNA is TGTGCCAGCAGCCCCGGGGGGGACACTGAAGCTTTCTTT. It specifies CASSPGGDTEAFF.

The chain employs TRBV18 and TRBJ1-2; no clear D gene. CDR1 and CDR2 from the germline V gene are KGHSH and LQKENI. The length of the CDR3 is 16 residues. The V gene lost 2 bases and the J gene lost 0 bases, with 13 bases spanning the gap. The CDR3 bases are TGTGCCAGCTCACCAGGGGAAGGACGGGCTAACTATGGCTACACCTTC. Translation: CASSPGEGRANYGYTF.

The rearrangement uses TRBV6-8 and TRBJ2-7; tentative D call: TRBD1 (6 bases). This CDR3 has 15 residues. Looked up from germline, CDR1 is MNHGY and CDR2 is SAAAGT. Deletions cut 4 bases from V and 2 bases from J, with 15 bases between. CDR3 protein: CASSSPRDNPYEQYF. CDR3 DNA: TGTGCCAGCAGTTCCCCCCGGGACAATCCCTACGAGCAGTACTTC.

The chain joins TRBV1 to TRBJ1-2; the table calls TRBD1, which could not be checked here. TRBV1 is marked as a pseudogene. The CDR3 covers 12 residues. The CDR3 DNA sequence: TGCGCCAGCAGCTTGTCAGAAGTCGGCTACACCTTC. Translation gives CASSLSEVGYTF.

In this sample, this clone turned up once. This rearrangement joins TRBV22-1 to TRBJ1-1; TRBD1 was called by the table and not checked on the DNA. TRBV22-1 is a documented pseudogene. The CDR3 runs 14 residues. The CDR3 protein is CASNKGQLNTEAFF. The CDR3 nucleotides are TGTGCCAGCAACAAGGGACAACTGAACACTGAAGCTTTCTTT.

The chain links TRBV9 to TRBJ1-1, with a tentative D call TRBD1 (6 bases). In germline, CDR1 is SGDLS, CDR2 YYNGEE. CDR3 length: 13 residues. The germline V and J ends were trimmed by 4 bases and 3 bases, with 10 bases remaining between them. The CDR3, as DNA: TGTGCCAGCAGCCCTCAGGGGCACACTGAAGCTTTCTTT. Translation: CASSPQGHTEAFF.

This sequence joins TRBV7-6 and TRBJ2-2; TRBD1 aligns across 9 bases. The V segment lost 7 bases and the J segment 4 bases; nucleotides outside the gene matches: 7. The V gene's germline CDR1 is SGHVS and CDR2 FNYEAQ. This CDR3 region has 15 residues. CDR3 coding DNA: TGTGCCAGCAACTCCGGGACAGGGAGCACCGGGGAGCTGTTTTTT. This translates into CASNSGTGSTGELFF. Together with reference TRBV7-6 and TRBJ2-2, the CDR3 gives the full variable domain: GAGVSQSPRYKVTKRGQDVALRCDPISGHVSLYWYRQALGQGPEFLTYFNYEAQQDKSGLPNDRFSAERPEGSISTLTIQRTEQRDSAMYRCASNSGTGSTGELFFGEGSRLTVL.

CDR3 sequence reads: CASSQGLAGVTDTQYF. In DNA, the CDR3 is TGCGCCAGCAGCCAAGGACTAGCGGGAGTGACAGATACGCAGTATTTT. The V call is TRBV23-1, the J call TRBJ2-3, with 13 bases that match TRBD2. TRBV23-1 is assigned to the ORF class and has an uncertain function. The junction had 6 bases not matched to a gene; V was cut back by 6 bases and J by 3 bases. The CDR3 length is 16 residues.